The T cell receptor (beta chain) under discussion was sequenced for a study of blood T cell repertoires in COVID-19. In the study overall: The United States, Italy and Spain supplied acute and convalescent COVID-19 samples. T cells, B-cell-depleted T cells, or PBMCs supplied cDNA or gDNA.

Study processing details: The assay estimated nucleated cells by amplifying reference gene primers. The data were produced by immunoSEQ multiplex PCR, yet TCRdb's version contains in-frame clones alone and is incomplete. That table supplies the V and J calls and clone size; D and trimming were determined from the DNA. The data contain tens of thousands of clones, about 90% of them seen just once; the ten biggest clones take up around 2.5%. The ends lost 5 bases at V and 8 bases at J; junction bases unmatched: 10. This CDR3 is 15 amino acids long. CDR1 and CDR2 from the germline V gene are SEHNR and FQNEAQ (reference sequence).

The sample consisted of peripheral blood. The sequence was obtained from a man in his fifties or sixties with active COVID-19. The chain links TRBV7-9 to TRBJ1-2; 11 nucleotides line up with TRBD1. The CDR3 bases are TGTGCCAGCAGCGACTCCGGGACAGGGGGGTGGGGCTACACCTTC. This gives the protein CASSDSGTGGWGYTF.